This is a list of T cell receptor beta chains from one sample in a study of OX40 agonist ivuxolimab in advanced cancers. Sequencing used immunoSEQ multiplex PCR; TCRdb keeps in-frame clones, though not all of them. Of over 40,000 clones listed, approximately 84% are singletons. The sample was CD4+ or CD8+ T cells sorted from blood, taken in a trial of the OX40 agonist ivuxolimab. These receptor sequences come from an adult with an advanced solid tumor such as melanoma, head and neck, liver or kidney cancer. Each CDR3 is given with its conserved first and last residue. D genes are given only for firm matches. The listing skips clone size in some rows; elsewhere it reads once, few, many or a size class.

V	size	D	J	DNA	CDR3
TRBV5-6	NA	NA	TRBJ2-7	TGTGCCAGCAGCTTGAATACACTGCGATCGGGCGAGCAGTACTTC	CASSLNTLRSGEQYF
TRBV14	NA	TRBD2	TRBJ2-1	TGTGCCAGCAGCCAAGTAAGCGGGACCTACAATGAGCAGTTCTTC	CASSQVSGTYNEQFF
TRBV6-1	NA	TRBD2	TRBJ2-3	TGTGCCAGCAACGCGGGAGTACTAGATACGCAGTATTTT	CASNAGVLDTQYF
TRBV5-1	NA	NA	TRBJ1-2	TGCGCCAGCAGCTTAGGGGAATTCGGAGGCTACACCTTC	CASSLGEFGGYTF
TRBV6-1	NA	TRBD1	TRBJ2-2	TGTGCCAGCAGTTTTCGGACAGGGGTTTTCGGGGAGCTGTTTTTT	CASSFRTGVFGELFF
TRBV5-1	NA	TRBD1	TRBJ1-2	TGCGCCAGCAGCGGCTACAGGGGAGAAGACTATGGCTACACCTTC	CASSGYRGEDYGYTF
TRBV5-1	few	TRBD2	TRBJ2-7	TGCGCCAGCAGCCTTGGGACTAGCGGGAGGTCTGGGAACGAGCAGTACTTC	CASSLGTSGRSGNEQYF
TRBV4-3	NA	NA	TRBJ2-6	TGCGCCAGCACCCGCCGCTCTGGGGCCAACGTCCTGACTTTC	CASTRRSGANVLTF
TRBV29-1	NA	NA	TRBJ2-7	TGCAGCGTTGGGAGACTAGACTCCTACGAGCAGTACTTC	CSVGRLDSYEQYF
TRBV6-1	NA	NA	TRBJ2-7	TGTGCCAGCAGTGAAGCGCAACGGACGCCGGTGGGGGAGCAGTACTTC	CASSEAQRTPVGEQYF
TRBV15	NA	NA	TRBJ2-4	TGTGCCACCAGCAGAGATGAGCTAGCCAAAAACATTCAGTACTTC	CATSRDELAKNIQYF
TRBV4-2	NA	NA	TRBJ1-5	TGTGCCAGCAGCCGACGGTCGGGGGGTGATGCTTCCCAGCATTTT	CASSRRSGGDASQHF
TRBV2	NA	TRBD1	TRBJ1-1	TGTGCCAGCAGTGGGGACTTGACAGGGGACACTGAAGCTTTCTTT	CASSGDLTGDTEAFF
TRBV18	NA	TRBD1	TRBJ1-4	TGTGCCAGCTCACCGAGGACAGGGCCTGATGAAAAACTGTTTTTT	CASSPRTGPDEKLFF
TRBV6-6	NA	TRBD1	TRBJ1-2	TGTGCCAGCAGTCCCGGGACAGGCCAAAGGGGCTACACCTTC	CASSPGTGQRGYTF
TRBV7-9	NA	NA	TRBJ1-2	TGTGCCAGCAGCCCGCCCGTGGCCGGGAGAGCCTATGGCTACACCTTC	CASSPPVAGRAYGYTF
TRBV7-8	NA	TRBD2	TRBJ2-2	TGTGCCAGCAGCCCCCGGACTAGCGGGAGGTCAAGAGGGATCGGGGAGCTGTTTTTT	CASSPRTSGRSRGIGELFF
TRBV6-6	NA	NA	TRBJ1-5	TGTGCCAGCAGTTACTCGGCCGTGGGCGATCAGCCCCAGCATTTT	CASSYSAVGDQPQHF
TRBV10-3	NA	NA	TRBJ2-3	TGTGCCATCAGTGAGTCGACTAGCACAGATACGCAGTATTTT	CAISESTSTDTQYF
TRBV11-3	NA	TRBD2	TRBJ2-7	TGTGCCAGCAGCTCTAGCGGGAGCTGGCCCTACGAGCAGTACTTC	CASSSSGSWPYEQYF
TRBV15	few	NA	TRBJ2-7	TGTGCCACCAGCGTGGGTGGGGAGTCGGGACGGGCCTTC	CATSVGGESGRAF
TRBV6-5	NA	NA	TRBJ2-7	TGTGCCAGCAGAACCATCAGGGGATACGAGCAGTACTTC	CASRTIRGYEQYF
TRBV28	NA	TRBD1	TRBJ1-2	TGTGCCAGCAGTTTCCCGGACAGGGAGGTCTATGGCTACACCTTC	CASSFPDREVYGYTF
TRBV6-6	NA	NA	TRBJ1-5	TGTGCCAGCAGCCCCCCACGTTACAATCAGCCCCAGCATTTT	CASSPPRYNQPQHF
TRBV2	NA	NA	TRBJ1-2	TGTGCCAGCAGTGGAAGGCAGCTCTATGGCTACACCTTC	CASSGRQLYGYTF
TRBV11-2	NA	TRBD2	TRBJ2-7	TGTGCCAGCAGCCCACGACTAGCGGGGCCCTACGAGCAGTACTTC	CASSPRLAGPYEQYF
TRBV5-1	NA	NA	TRBJ1-1	TGCGCCAGCAGCTCCGCGGGGCCCACTGAAGCTTTCTTT	CASSSAGPTEAFF
TRBV28	few	TRBD2	TRBJ2-5	TGTGCCAGCAGTTTACAGGGAAGCGGGAGGGAGACCCAGTACTTC	CASSLQGSGRETQYF
TRBV9	NA	TRBD1	TRBJ1-4	TGTGCCAGCAGCGTAGCAGGGGGCGGTGGTGAAAAACTGTTTTTT	CASSVAGGGGEKLFF
TRBV11-3	NA	NA	TRBJ2-1	TGTGCCAGCAGCTCACATGGGGCTGAGCAGTTCTTC	CASSSHGAEQFF
TRBV11-2	NA	NA	TRBJ2-1	TGTGCCAGCAGAACCATTCGAGGCCCCCACAATGAGCAGTTCTTC	CASRTIRGPHNEQFF
TRBV18	few	TRBD2	TRBJ2-3	TGTGCCAGCTCACCAATGCCCCTGAGAATAATGGCGGGAGAAGTGGCAGATACGCAGTATTTT	CASSPMPLRIMAGEVADTQYF
TRBV7-2	NA	TRBD2	TRBJ2-1	TGTGCCAGCAGCTCGCATGTCATGGCTAGCGGGAAACAGTACAATGAGCAGTTCTTC	CASSSHVMASGKQYNEQFF
TRBV6-4	NA	NA	TRBJ1-1	TGTGCCAGCACTCCGCCGGGTCATATGGGGGTGAACACTGAAGCTTTCTTT	CASTPPGHMGVNTEAFF
TRBV5-1	few	NA	TRBJ1-1	TGCGCCAGCAGCTCAGGGACCTACACTGAAGCTTTCTTT	CASSSGTYTEAFF
TRBV28	NA	NA	TRBJ2-2	TGTGCCAGCAGCCCGACGCGGGGTATGGGGGAGCTGTTTTTT	CASSPTRGMGELFF
TRBV5-1	NA	NA	TRBJ1-6	TGCGCCAGCAGCTTGGCTGGAACGCAGAATTCACCCCTCCACTTT	CASSLAGTQNSPLHF
TRBV5-4	NA	NA	TRBJ2-1	TGTGCCAGCAGCTTGGAAAGCGGCAGCTCCTACAATGAGCAGTTCTTC	CASSLESGSSYNEQFF
TRBV29-1	NA	NA	TRBJ1-1	TGCAGCGTTGAAGTGGGCCGCGATACTGAAGCTTTCTTT	CSVEVGRDTEAFF
TRBV28	NA	NA	TRBJ1-6	TGTGCCAGCAGTTCGCCCTCCGGACAACTCCGAAATTCACCCCTCCACTTT	CASSSPSGQLRNSPLHF